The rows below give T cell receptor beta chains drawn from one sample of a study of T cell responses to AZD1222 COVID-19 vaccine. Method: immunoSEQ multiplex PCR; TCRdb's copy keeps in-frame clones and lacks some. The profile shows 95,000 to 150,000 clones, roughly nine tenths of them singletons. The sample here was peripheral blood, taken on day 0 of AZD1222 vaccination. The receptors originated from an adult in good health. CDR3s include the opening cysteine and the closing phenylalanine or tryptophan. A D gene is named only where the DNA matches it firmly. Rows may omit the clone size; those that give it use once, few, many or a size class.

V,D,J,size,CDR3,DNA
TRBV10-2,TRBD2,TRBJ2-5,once,CASSEKRGLGETQYF,TGCGCCAGCAGTGAAAAGAGGGGACTAGGAGAGACCCAGTACTTC
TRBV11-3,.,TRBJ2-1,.,CASSFSRGGGQFF,TGTGCCAGCAGCTTTTCGCGTGGAGGAGGGCAGTTCTTC
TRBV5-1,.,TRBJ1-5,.,CASSFEGNNQPQHF,TGCGCCAGCAGCTTTGAGGGGAACAATCAGCCCCAGCATTTT
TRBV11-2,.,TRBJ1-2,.,CASSLVETAYGYTF,TGTGCCAGCAGCTTAGTCGAGACAGCCTATGGCTACACCTTC
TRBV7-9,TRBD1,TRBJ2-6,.,CASSPRDRGRPGANVLTF,TGTGCCAGCAGCCCGCGGGACAGGGGGCGGCCTGGGGCCAACGTCCTGACTTTC
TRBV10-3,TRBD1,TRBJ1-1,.,CAISVAQGTGTEAFF,TGTGCCATCAGTGTGGCACAGGGGACAGGCACTGAAGCTTTCTTT
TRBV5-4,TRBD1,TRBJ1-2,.,CASSLGQGFGYTF,TGTGCCAGCAGCTTGGGACAGGGTTTTGGCTACACCTTC
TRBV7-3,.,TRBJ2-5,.,CASSTTGTPGTQYF,TGTGCCAGCAGCACTACAGGGACCCCGGGGACCCAGTACTTC
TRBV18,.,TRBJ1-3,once,CASSPRQVDGNTIYF,TGTGCCAGCTCACCAAGACAGGTCGACGGAAACACCATATATTTT
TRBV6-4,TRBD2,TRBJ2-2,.,CASSDGRDTGELFF,TGTGCCAGCAGTGACGGGAGGGACACCGGGGAGCTGTTTTTT
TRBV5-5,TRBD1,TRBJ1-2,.,CASSLARTGGFGYTF,TGTGCCAGCAGCTTGGCCCGCACAGGGGGCTTTGGCTACACCTTC
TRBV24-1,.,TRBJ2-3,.,CATRDGSRDTQYF,TGTGCCACTAGGGACGGATCTAGGGATACGCAGTATTTT
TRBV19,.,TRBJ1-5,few,CASSTAGGYQPQHF,TGTGCCAGTAGTACGGCGGGGGGCTATCAGCCCCAGCATTTT
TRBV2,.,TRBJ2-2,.,CASSPQNTGELFF,TGTGCCAGCAGTCCACAGAACACCGGGGAGCTGTTTTTT
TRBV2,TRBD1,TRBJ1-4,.,CASSGTGTGFEKLFF,TGTGCCAGCAGTGGGACCGGGACAGGGTTTGAAAAACTGTTTTTT
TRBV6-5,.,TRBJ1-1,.,CASTLGLGALAFF,TGTGCCAGCACCCTGGGGCTCGGGGCGTTAGCTTTCTTT
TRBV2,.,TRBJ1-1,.,CASSPGWIEAFF,TGTGCCAGCAGTCCCGGGTGGATTGAAGCTTTCTTT
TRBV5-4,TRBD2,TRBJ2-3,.,CASRMGGVPDTQYF,TGTGCCAGCAGGATGGGAGGGGTCCCCGATACGCAGTATTTT
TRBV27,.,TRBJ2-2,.,CASGRGLTTNTGELFF,TGTGCCAGCGGACGCGGACTGACGACGAACACCGGGGAGCTGTTTTTT
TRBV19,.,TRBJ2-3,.,CASSWRVTTDTQYF,TGTGCCAGTAGTTGGAGGGTTACCACAGATACGCAGTATTTT
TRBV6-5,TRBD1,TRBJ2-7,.,CASSYRTGNSYEQYF,TGTGCCAGCAGTTACAGGACAGGGAATTCCTACGAGCAGTACTTC
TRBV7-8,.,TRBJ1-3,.,CASSLDRVLSGNTIYF,TGTGCCAGCAGCTTAGACAGGGTCCTCTCTGGAAACACCATATATTTT
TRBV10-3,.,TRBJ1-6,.,CAISAVNIRSSYNSPLHF,TGTGCCATCAGCGCAGTCAATATCAGGAGCTCCTATAATTCACCCCTCCACTTT
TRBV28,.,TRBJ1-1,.,CASSLWGQNTEAFF,TGTGCCAGCAGTTTGTGGGGGCAGAACACTGAAGCTTTCTTT
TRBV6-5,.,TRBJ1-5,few,CASSYSTGDNQPQHF,TGTGCCAGCAGTTACTCGACAGGCGACAATCAGCCCCAGCATTTT
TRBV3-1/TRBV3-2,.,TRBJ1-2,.,CASSQAANYGYTF,TGTGCCAGCAGCCAAGCGGCTAACTATGGCTACACCTTC
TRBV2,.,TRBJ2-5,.,CASSETVETQYF,TGTGCCAGCAGTGAAACCGTGGAGACCCAGTACTTC
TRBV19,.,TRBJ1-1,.,CASSISGSTEAFF,TGTGCCAGTAGCATCTCAGGGAGCACTGAAGCTTTCTTT
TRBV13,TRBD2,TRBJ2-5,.,CASSLAGPQYF,TGTGCCAGCAGCCTAGCGGGGCCCCAGTACTTC
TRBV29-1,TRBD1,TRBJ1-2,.,CSVESTGDDYGYTF,TGCAGCGTTGAATCCACAGGGGACGACTATGGCTACACCTTC
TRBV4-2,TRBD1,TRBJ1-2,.,CASSQATTGGYYGYTF,TGTGCCAGCAGCCAGGCGACGACAGGGGGTTACTATGGCTACACCTTC
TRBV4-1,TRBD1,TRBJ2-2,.,CASSQGQGPTGELFF,TGCGCCAGCAGCCAAGGACAGGGACCCACCGGGGAGCTGTTTTTT
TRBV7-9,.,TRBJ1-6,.,CASSFYNSPLHF,TGTGCCAGCAGCTTTTATAATTCACCCCTCCACTTT
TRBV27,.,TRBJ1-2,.,CASSLTGRDGYTF,TGTGCCAGCAGTTTAACCGGGCGGGATGGCTACACCTTC
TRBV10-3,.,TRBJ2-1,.,CAISERESPSEQFF,TGTGCCATCAGTGAGCGCGAGTCCCCGTCTGAGCAGTTCTTC
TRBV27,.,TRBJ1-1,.,CASSLSVRGNTEAFF,TGTGCCAGCAGTTTATCGGTCAGGGGGAACACTGAAGCTTTCTTT
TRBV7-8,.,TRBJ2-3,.,CASSWGRVADTQYF,TGTGCCAGCAGCTGGGGCAGGGTCGCAGATACGCAGTATTTT
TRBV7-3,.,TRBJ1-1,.,CASSLMRGAAAFF,TGTGCCAGCAGCTTAATGCGGGGGGCGGCCGCTTTCTTT
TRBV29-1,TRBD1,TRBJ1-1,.,CSVGTGMNTEAFF,TGCAGCGTCGGGACAGGGATGAACACTGAAGCTTTCTTT
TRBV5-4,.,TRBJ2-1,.,CASSLTVAGGGSYNEQFF,TGTGCCAGCAGCTTGACGGTGGCTGGAGGGGGCTCCTACAATGAGCAGTTCTTC
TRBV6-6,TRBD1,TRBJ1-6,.,CASSLGQPLSSYNSPLHF,TGTGCCAGCAGTCTGGGACAGCCATTAAGCTCCTATAATTCACCCCTCCACTTT
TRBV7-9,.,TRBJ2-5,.,CASSLGLETQYF,TGTGCCAGCAGCTTGGGGCTGGAGACCCAGTACTTC
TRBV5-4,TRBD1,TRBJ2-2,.,CASWDRGTGELFF,TGTGCCAGCTGGGACAGGGGCACCGGGGAGCTGTTTTTT
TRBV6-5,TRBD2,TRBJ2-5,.,CASSYLSGLASETQYF,TGTGCCAGCAGTTACCTTTCTGGACTAGCTTCGGAGACCCAGTACTTC
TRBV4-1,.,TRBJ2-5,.,CASSQGPEETQYF,TGCGCCAGCAGCCAAGGGCCTGAAGAGACCCAGTACTTC
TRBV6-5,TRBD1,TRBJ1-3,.,CASRTGGTDGNTIYF,TGTGCCAGCAGGACAGGGGGGACTGATGGAAACACCATATATTTT
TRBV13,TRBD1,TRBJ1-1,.,CASNHRGSGTEAFF,TGTGCCAGCAACCACAGGGGGTCGGGCACTGAAGCTTTCTTT
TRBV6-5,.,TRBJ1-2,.,CASSRDRGPNYGYTF,TGTGCCAGCAGTCGAGACCGGGGTCCTAACTATGGCTACACCTTC
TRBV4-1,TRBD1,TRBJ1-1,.,CASSPRGQGSEAFF,TGCGCCAGCAGCCCAAGAGGACAGGGCTCCGAAGCTTTCTTT
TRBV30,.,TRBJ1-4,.,CACQGAPGEKLFF,TGTGCCTGCCAAGGGGCGCCGGGGGAAAAACTGTTTTTT
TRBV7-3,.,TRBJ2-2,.,CASSPGEGAGELFF,TGTGCCAGCAGCCCCGGGGAGGGGGCCGGGGAGCTGTTTTTT
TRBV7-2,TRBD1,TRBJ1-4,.,CASSLTGQGGEKLFF,TGTGCCAGCAGCTTAACGGGACAGGGGGGTGAAAAACTGTTTTTT
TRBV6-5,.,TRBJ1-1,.,CASSFIRSVTFF,TGTGCCAGCAGTTTCATCCGCTCTGTCACTTTCTTT
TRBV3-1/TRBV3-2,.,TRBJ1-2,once,CASSPYGGPYGYTF,TGTGCCAGCAGCCCTTATGGGGGTCCCTATGGCTACACCTTC
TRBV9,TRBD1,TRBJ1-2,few,CASSVDGGQGSGGYTF,TGTGCCAGCAGCGTAGATGGAGGACAGGGTTCGGGCGGCTACACCTTC